A selection of T cell receptor beta chains follows, all from one sample in a study of T-cell memory formation after mild COVID-19. TCRdb analysed the 5' RACE reads with MiXCR anew, one entry per CDR3 protein. The sample has hundreds of thousands of distinct CDR3 sequences, roughly 17% seen once. Source material: PBMCs or a T cell subset sorted from them (not recorded which). The receptors derive from an adult woman who had mild COVID-19 (a few samples of this study predate the infection). Cell type and time point are not known. Each CDR3 is given with its conserved first and last residue. Fields, in order: J gene, V gene, CDR3 protein.

J gene: TRBJ2-5; V gene: TRBV12-3/TRBV12-4; CDR3 protein: CASSLESLAGRRETQYF
J gene: TRBJ2-5; V gene: TRBV10-3; CDR3 protein: CAISALYGGTFQETQYF
J gene: TRBJ2-3; V gene: TRBV2; CDR3 protein: CASSVAGVSTDTQYF
J gene: TRBJ2-4; V gene: TRBV3-1; CDR3 protein: CASSQGVAKNIQYF
J gene: TRBJ1-1; V gene: TRBV15; CDR3 protein: CATSRDYQGNTEAFF
J gene: TRBJ1-2; V gene: TRBV7-9; CDR3 protein: CASSLTTGRGDYGYTF
J gene: TRBJ2-5; V gene: TRBV5-1; CDR3 protein: CASSLSLLAPRGTQYF
J gene: TRBJ1-5; V gene: TRBV7-9; CDR3 protein: CASSLVGTGVNQPQHF
J gene: TRBJ1-2; V gene: TRBV7-3; CDR3 protein: CASSLNGGYGYTF
J gene: TRBJ2-2; V gene: TRBV7-7; CDR3 protein: CASSAGTSSSELFF
J gene: TRBJ2-1; V gene: TRBV6-5; CDR3 protein: CASRGIEQFF
J gene: TRBJ2-7; V gene: TRBV6-5; CDR3 protein: CASSSSQGVGYEQYF
J gene: TRBJ2-5; V gene: TRBV3-1; CDR3 protein: CASSHIRTETQYF
J gene: TRBJ2-7; V gene: TRBV18; CDR3 protein: CASSPSGLEYEQYF
J gene: TRBJ1-1; V gene: TRBV6-1; CDR3 protein: CASSFRDRLTEAFF
J gene: TRBJ2-3; V gene: TRBV7-9; CDR3 protein: CASSFSRGSSTDTQYF
J gene: TRBJ2-3; V gene: TRBV4-2; CDR3 protein: CASSQDWARGTDTQYF
J gene: TRBJ2-2; V gene: TRBV2; CDR3 protein: CASSSGTEVFGTGELFF
J gene: TRBJ2-1; V gene: TRBV9; CDR3 protein: CASTRSGGQTYNEQFF
J gene: TRBJ2-7; V gene: TRBV5-5; CDR3 protein: CASSLGVVSYEQYF
J gene: TRBJ1-5; V gene: TRBV20-1; CDR3 protein: CSARDRGIFGNQPQHF
J gene: TRBJ1-1; V gene: TRBV12-3/TRBV12-4; CDR3 protein: CASSFGGPSTEAFF
J gene: TRBJ2-1; V gene: TRBV7-9; CDR3 protein: CASSLVRTSEGEQFF
J gene: TRBJ2-7; V gene: TRBV6-2/TRBV6-3; CDR3 protein: CASSYHQGYEKYF
J gene: TRBJ1-5; V gene: TRBV19; CDR3 protein: CASIPGQGRNQPQHF
J gene: TRBJ2-3; V gene: TRBV20-1; CDR3 protein: CSARFGTGDADTQYF
J gene: TRBJ1-3; V gene: TRBV4-1; CDR3 protein: CASSQEGMRGAGNTIYF
J gene: TRBJ1-1; V gene: TRBV3-1; CDR3 protein: CASSQGGQPNTEAFF
J gene: TRBJ2-2; V gene: TRBV5-4; CDR3 protein: CASSSGLAGVAGELFF
J gene: TRBJ2-5; V gene: TRBV24-1; CDR3 protein: CATSDWRSGRQETQYF
J gene: TRBJ2-5; V gene: TRBV4-1; CDR3 protein: CASSQTLRAGLVQETQYF
J gene: TRBJ2-1; V gene: TRBV12-3/TRBV12-4; CDR3 protein: CASNARQARNEQFF
J gene: TRBJ1-5; V gene: TRBV5-4; CDR3 protein: CASSLDNQPQHF
J gene: TRBJ2-2; V gene: TRBV5-6; CDR3 protein: CASRKKRGHTGELFF
J gene: TRBJ2-5; V gene: TRBV5-1; CDR3 protein: CASSLGLLAGQETQYF
J gene: TRBJ2-4; V gene: TRBV12-3/TRBV12-4; CDR3 protein: CASSFGLAKNIQYF
J gene: TRBJ2-3; V gene: TRBV27; CDR3 protein: CASSFSRRGAFRTDTQYF
J gene: TRBJ1-4; V gene: TRBV29-1; CDR3 protein: CSAVPLGLGEKLFF
J gene: TRBJ2-3; V gene: TRBV19; CDR3 protein: CASSVTLNGGSPTDTQYF
J gene: TRBJ2-5; V gene: TRBV4-3; CDR3 protein: CASSQGAGYPQETQYF
J gene: TRBJ2-5; V gene: TRBV24-1; CDR3 protein: CATSDPTSGSGTQYF
J gene: TRBJ2-7; V gene: TRBV5-6; CDR3 protein: CASSPPGGVYEQYF
J gene: TRBJ2-7; V gene: TRBV12-3/TRBV12-4; CDR3 protein: CASSLRDTEYEQYF
J gene: TRBJ1-5; V gene: TRBV2; CDR3 protein: CASKPGDNQPQHF
J gene: TRBJ2-3; V gene: TRBV7-3; CDR3 protein: CASSLYRTDTDTQYF
J gene: TRBJ2-7; V gene: TRBV6-5; CDR3 protein: CASSRWDREGGQYF
J gene: TRBJ2-5; V gene: TRBV12-3/TRBV12-4; CDR3 protein: CASSLFSGGAEETQYF